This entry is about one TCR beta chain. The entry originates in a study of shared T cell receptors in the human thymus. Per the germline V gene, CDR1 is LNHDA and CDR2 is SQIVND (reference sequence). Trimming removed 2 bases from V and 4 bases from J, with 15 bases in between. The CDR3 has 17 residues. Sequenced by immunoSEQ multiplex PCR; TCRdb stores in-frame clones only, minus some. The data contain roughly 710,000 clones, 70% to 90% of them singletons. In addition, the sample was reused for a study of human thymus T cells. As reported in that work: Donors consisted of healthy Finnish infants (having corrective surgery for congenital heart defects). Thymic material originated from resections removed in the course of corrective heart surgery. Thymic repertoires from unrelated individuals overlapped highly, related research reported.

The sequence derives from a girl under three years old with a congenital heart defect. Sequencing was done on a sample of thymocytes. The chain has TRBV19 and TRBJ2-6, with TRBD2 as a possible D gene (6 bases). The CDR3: CASSIIGGTGGANVLTF. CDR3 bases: TGTGCCAGTAGTATAATCGGCGGGACGGGGGGGGCCAACGTCCTGACTTTC. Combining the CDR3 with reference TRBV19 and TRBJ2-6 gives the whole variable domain DGGITQSPKYLFRKEGQNVTLSCEQNLNHDAMYWYRQDPGQGLRLIYYSQIVNDFQKGDIAEGYSVSREKKESFPLTVTSAQKNPTAFYLCASSIIGGTGGANVLTFGAGSRLTVL.